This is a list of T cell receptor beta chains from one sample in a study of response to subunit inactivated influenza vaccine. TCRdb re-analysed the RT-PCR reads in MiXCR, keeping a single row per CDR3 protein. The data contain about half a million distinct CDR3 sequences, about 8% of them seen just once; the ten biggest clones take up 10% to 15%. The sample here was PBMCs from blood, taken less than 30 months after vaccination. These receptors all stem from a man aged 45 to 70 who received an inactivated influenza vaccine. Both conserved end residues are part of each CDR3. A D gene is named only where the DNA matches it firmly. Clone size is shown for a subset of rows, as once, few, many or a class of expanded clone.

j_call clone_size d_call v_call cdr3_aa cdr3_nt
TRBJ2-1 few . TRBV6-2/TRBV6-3 CASSSFPLGKHNEQFF TGTGCCAGCAGCTCTTTCCCCTTGGGCAAACACAATGAGCAGTTCTTC
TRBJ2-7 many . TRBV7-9 CAGVGFSSYEQYF TGTGCCGGCGTAGGTTTTAGCTCCTACGAGCAGTACTTC
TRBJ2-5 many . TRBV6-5 CASSYGLIETQYF TGTGCCAGCAGTTATGGACTTATCGAGACCCAGTACTTC
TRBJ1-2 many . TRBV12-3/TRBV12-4 CASSLGRGHGYTF TGTGCCAGCAGTTTAGGCAGGGGACACGGCTACACCTTC
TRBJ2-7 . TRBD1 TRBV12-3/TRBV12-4 CASSHTRDSVTYEQYF TGTGCCAGCAGTCATACCCGGGACAGTGTAACCTACGAGCAGTACTTC
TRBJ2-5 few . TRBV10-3 CAISVGNQETQYF TGTGCCATCAGTGTAGGGAACCAAGAGACCCAGTACTTC
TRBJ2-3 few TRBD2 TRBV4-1 CASSQGLRGSTDTQYF TGCGCCAGCAGCCAGGGTTTGCGGGGGAGCACAGATACGCAGTATTTT
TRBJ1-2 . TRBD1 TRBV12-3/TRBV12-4 CASSLVGTGILLGGYTF TGTGCCAGCAGTTTAGTGGGGACAGGGATTTTATTGGGTGGCTACACCTTC
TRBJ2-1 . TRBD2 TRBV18 CASSPILAGGYNEQFF TGTGCCAGCTCACCCATACTAGCGGGAGGTTACAATGAGCAGTTCTTC
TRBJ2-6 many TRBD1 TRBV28 CASSLRQGAVPGANVLTF TGTGCCAGCAGTTTAAGGCAGGGGGCCGTACCTGGGGCCAACGTCCTGACTTTC
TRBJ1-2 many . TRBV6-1 CASRARDLTYGYTF TGTGCCAGCAGGGCCAGGGATCTAACCTATGGCTACACCTTC
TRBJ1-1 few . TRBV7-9 CASSLGSSWGSTEAFF TGTGCCAGCAGCTTAGGGTCAAGTTGGGGTTCCACTGAAGCTTTCTTT
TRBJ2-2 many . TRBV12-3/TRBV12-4 CASSLAGGPDTGELFF TGTGCCAGCAGTTTAGCGGGGGGGCCGGACACCGGGGAGCTGTTTTTT
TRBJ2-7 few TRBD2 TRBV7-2 CASSRTSGRASEQYF TGTGCCAGCAGCCGAACTAGCGGGAGGGCCTCCGAGCAGTACTTC
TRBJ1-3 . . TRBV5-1 CASSEVSSGNTIYF TGCGCCAGCAGCGAGGTTTCCTCTGGAAACACCATATATTTT
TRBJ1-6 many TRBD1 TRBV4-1 CASSREGTVSPLHF TGCGCCAGCAGCCGAGAAGGGACAGTTTCACCCCTCCACTTT
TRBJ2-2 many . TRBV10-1 CASSAAGANTGELFF TGCGCCAGCAGCGCCGCAGGGGCGAACACCGGGGAGCTGTTTTTT
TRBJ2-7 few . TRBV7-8 CASSPQARAYEQYF TGTGCCAGCAGCCCCCAGGCGAGGGCCTACGAGCAGTACTTC
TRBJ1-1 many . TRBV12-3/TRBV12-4 CASSRGLKAFF TGTGCCAGCAGTCGAGGACTCAAAGCTTTCTTT
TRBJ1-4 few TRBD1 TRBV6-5 CASSYSFTGEAKLFF TGTGCCAGCAGTTACTCCTTTACAGGGGAGGCAAAACTGTTTTTT
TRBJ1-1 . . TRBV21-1 CASSNRMQGLNTEAFF TGTGCCAGCAGCAATCGAATGCAAGGATTGAACACTGAAGCTTTCTTT
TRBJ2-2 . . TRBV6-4 CVSSEDTGELFF TGTGTCAGCAGTGAGGACACCGGGGAGCTGTTTTTT
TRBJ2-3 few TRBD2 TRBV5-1 CASSLAPRTGTSGTSSTDTQYF TGCGCCAGCAGCTTGGCTCCCCGGACCGGGACTAGCGGAACTTCTAGCACAGATACGCAGTATTTT
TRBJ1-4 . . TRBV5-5 CASSLMRGGGEKLFF TGTGCCAGCAGCTTAATGAGGGGGGGCGGTGAAAAACTGTTTTTT
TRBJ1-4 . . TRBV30 CAWMGGATNEKLFF TGTGCCTGGATGGGTGGAGCAACTAATGAAAAACTGTTTTTT
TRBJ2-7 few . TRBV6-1 CASSERYEQYF TGTGCCAGCAGTGAAAGGTACGAGCAGTACTTC
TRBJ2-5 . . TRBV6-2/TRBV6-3 CASSLQGGQTQYF TGTGCCAGCAGTTTACAGGGGGGGCAGACCCAGTACTTC
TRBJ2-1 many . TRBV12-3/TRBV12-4 CASSFSGYNEQFF TGTGCCAGCAGTTTTTCAGGGTACAATGAGCAGTTCTTC
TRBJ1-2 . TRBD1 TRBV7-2 CASSPGQANRGGYTF TGTGCCAGCAGCCCGGGACAGGCGAATCGAGGTGGCTACACCTTC
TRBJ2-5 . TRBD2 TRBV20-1 CSARDLGLAGQTQYF TGCAGTGCTAGAGACCTGGGACTAGCGGGGCAGACCCAGTACTTC
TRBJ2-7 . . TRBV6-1 CASSASRVTYEQYF TGTGCCAGCAGTGCGTCCAGGGTAACCTACGAGCAGTACTTC
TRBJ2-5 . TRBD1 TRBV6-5 CVSSYDRGRETQYF TGTGTCAGCAGTTACGACAGGGGACGAGAGACCCAGTACTTC
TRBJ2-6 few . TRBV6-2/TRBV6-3 CASSLGWANVLTF TGTGCCAGCTCTCTGGGCTGGGCCAACGTCCTGACTTTC
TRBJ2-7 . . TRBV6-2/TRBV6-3 CASSGGEGWTYEQYF TGTGCCAGCAGTGGCGGAGAGGGGTGGACCTACGAGCAGTACTTC
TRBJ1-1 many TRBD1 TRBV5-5 CASNPQGANTEAFF TGTGCCAGCAATCCTCAGGGGGCCAACACTGAAGCTTTCTTT
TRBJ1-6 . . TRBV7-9 CASSMGSYNSPLHF TGTGCCAGCTCAATGGGCAGCTATAATTCACCCCTCCACTTT
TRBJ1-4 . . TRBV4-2 CASSQVLGLGNEKLFF TGTGCCAGCAGCCAAGTTTTAGGGCTCGGTAATGAAAAACTGTTTTTT
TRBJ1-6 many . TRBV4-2 CASSHRNRADSPLHF TGTGCCAGCAGCCACAGGAACAGGGCTGATTCACCCCTCCACTTT
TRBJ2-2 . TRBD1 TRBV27 CAIGGTGGDTGELFF TGTGCCATCGGGGGGACAGGGGGCGACACCGGGGAGCTGTTTTTT
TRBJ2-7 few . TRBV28 CASSLDPGLEQYF TGTGCCAGCAGTTTAGACCCCGGGCTCGAGCAGTACTTC
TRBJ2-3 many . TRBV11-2 CASSHKGPLETDTQYF TGTGCCAGCAGCCACAAGGGACCTTTAGAGACAGATACGCAGTATTTT
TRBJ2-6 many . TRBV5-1 CASSLAARHSSGANVLTF TGCGCCAGCAGCTTGGCAGCCCGGCATAGCTCTGGGGCCAACGTCCTGACTTTC
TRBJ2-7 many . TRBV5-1 CASSSQDASYEQYF TGCGCCAGCAGCTCACAGGACGCATCCTACGAGCAGTACTTC
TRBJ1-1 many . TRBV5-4 CASSSEGAGAFF TGTGCCAGCAGCTCGGAAGGCGCGGGAGCTTTCTTT
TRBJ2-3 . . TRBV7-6 CASSLMSRSTDTQYF TGTGCCAGCAGCTTAATGAGTCGGAGCACAGATACGCAGTATTTT
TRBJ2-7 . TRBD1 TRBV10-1 CASSEGQGGTYEQYF TGCGCCAGCAGTGAAGGACAGGGGGGCACCTACGAGCAGTACTTC
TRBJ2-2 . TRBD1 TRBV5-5 CASRPGTGNTGELFF TGTGCCAGCAGACCCGGGACAGGAAACACCGGGGAGCTGTTTTTT
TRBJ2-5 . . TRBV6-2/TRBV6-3 CASSYDGTYQETQYF TGTGCCAGCAGTTACGACGGAACGTACCAAGAGACCCAGTACTTC
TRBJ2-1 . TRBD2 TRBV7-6 CASSAWTRLAGGNEQFF TGTGCCAGCAGCGCGTGGACCAGACTAGCGGGAGGGAATGAGCAGTTCTTC
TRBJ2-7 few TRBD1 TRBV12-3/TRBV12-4 CASSMGQSLFYEQYF TGTGCCAGCAGTATGGGACAGAGTTTATTCTACGAGCAGTACTTC
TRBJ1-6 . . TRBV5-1 CASSLGQNYNSPLHF TGCGCCAGCAGCTTAGGGCAGAACTATAATTCACCCCTCCACTTT
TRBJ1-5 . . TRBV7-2 CASSLDGLPNQPQHF TGTGCCAGCAGCTTAGACGGACTTCCAAATCAGCCCCAGCATTTT
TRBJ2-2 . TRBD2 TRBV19 CASSIRLAGHTGELFF TGTGCCAGTAGTATACGGCTAGCGGGGCACACCGGGGAGCTGTTTTTT
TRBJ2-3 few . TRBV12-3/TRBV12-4 CASSLTARTQYF TGTGCCAGCAGTTTGACGGCCAGAACGCAGTATTTT
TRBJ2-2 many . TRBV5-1 CATSRDFPGELFF TGCGCCACCTCCCGGGATTTTCCCGGGGAGCTGTTTTTT
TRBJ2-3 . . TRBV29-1 CSVERARLGSQYF TGCAGCGTTGAACGAGCGCGGTTAGGGTCGCAGTATTTT
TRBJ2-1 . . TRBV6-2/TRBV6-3 CASSTPLGSSYNEQFF TGTGCCAGCAGTACCCCACTAGGGAGCTCCTACAATGAGCAGTTCTTC